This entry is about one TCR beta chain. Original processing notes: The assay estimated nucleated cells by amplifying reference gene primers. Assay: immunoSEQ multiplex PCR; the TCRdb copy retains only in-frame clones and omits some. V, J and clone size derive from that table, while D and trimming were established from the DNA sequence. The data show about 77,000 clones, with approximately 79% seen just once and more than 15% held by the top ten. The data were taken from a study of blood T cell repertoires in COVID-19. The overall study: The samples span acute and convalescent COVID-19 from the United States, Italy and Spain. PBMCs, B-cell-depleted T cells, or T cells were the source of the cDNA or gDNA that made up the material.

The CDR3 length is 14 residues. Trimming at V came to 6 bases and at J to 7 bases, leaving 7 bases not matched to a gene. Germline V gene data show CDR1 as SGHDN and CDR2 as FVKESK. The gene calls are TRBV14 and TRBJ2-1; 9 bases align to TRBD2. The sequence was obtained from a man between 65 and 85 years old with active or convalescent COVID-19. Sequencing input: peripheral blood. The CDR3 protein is CASSLAGWGNEQFF. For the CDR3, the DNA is TGTGCCAGCAGTCTAGCGGGGTGGGGTAATGAGCAGTTCTTC.